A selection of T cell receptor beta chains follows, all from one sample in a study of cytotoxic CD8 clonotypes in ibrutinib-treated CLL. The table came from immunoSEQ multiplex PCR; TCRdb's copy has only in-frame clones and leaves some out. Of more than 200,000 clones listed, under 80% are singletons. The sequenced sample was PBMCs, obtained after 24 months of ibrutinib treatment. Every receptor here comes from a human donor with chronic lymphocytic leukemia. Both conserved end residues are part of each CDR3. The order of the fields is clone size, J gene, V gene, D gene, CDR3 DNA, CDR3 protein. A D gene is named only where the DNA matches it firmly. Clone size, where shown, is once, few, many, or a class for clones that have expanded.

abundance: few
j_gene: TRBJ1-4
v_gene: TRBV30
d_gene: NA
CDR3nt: TGTGCCTGGAGTGTATCCATTGCACACGCAAAACTGTTTTTT
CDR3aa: CAWSVSIAHAKLFF

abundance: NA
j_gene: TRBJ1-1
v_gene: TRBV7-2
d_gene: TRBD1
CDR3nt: TGTGCCAGCAGCCGAGAGGGGGCAGCGCAAGCTTTCTTT
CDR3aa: CASSREGAAQAFF

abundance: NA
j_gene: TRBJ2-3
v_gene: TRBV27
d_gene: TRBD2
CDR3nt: TGTGCCAGCAGGAAAACTAGCGGACTCACAGATACGCAGTATTTT
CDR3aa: CASRKTSGLTDTQYF

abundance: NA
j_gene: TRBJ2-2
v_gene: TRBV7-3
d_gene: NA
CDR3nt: TGTGCCAGCAGCGACAAGAACACCGGGGAGCTGTTTTTT
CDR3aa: CASSDKNTGELFF

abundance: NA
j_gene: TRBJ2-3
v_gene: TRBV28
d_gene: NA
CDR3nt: TGTGCCAGCAGTCCCCCTCCATACACAGATACGCAGTATTTT
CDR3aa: CASSPPPYTDTQYF

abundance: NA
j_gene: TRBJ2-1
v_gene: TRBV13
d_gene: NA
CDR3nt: TGTGCCAGCAGCTTAGGACAGGTGGGATTAGCCTACAATGAGCAGTTCTTC
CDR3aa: CASSLGQVGLAYNEQFF

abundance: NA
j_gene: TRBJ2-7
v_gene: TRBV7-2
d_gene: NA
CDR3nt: TGTGCCAGCAGCATGGGGGCGGGGTCCTACGAGCAGTACTTC
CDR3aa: CASSMGAGSYEQYF

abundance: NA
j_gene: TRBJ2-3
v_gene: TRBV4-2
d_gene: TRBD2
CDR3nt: TGTGCCAGCAGCCAAGGGCTAGCGGGAGGAGAGGATACGCAGTATTTT
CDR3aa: CASSQGLAGGEDTQYF

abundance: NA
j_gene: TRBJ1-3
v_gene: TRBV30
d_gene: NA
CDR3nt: TGTGCCTGGGCCTCTGGAAACACCATATATTTT
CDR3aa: CAWASGNTIYF

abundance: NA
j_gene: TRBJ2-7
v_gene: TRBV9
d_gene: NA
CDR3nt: TGTGCCAGCAGCGTAGACACAACCTACGAGCAGTACTTC
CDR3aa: CASSVDTTYEQYF

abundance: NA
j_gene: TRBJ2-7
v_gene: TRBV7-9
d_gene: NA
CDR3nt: TGTGCCAGCAGCTTAAAGACCTACGAGCAGTACTTC
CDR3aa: CASSLKTYEQYF

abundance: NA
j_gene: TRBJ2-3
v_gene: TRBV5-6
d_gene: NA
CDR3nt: TGTGCCAGCAGTTCCAGACAGGCAGATACGCAGTATTTT
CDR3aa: CASSSRQADTQYF

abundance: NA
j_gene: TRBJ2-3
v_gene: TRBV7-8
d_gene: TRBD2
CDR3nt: TGTGCCAGCAGCTTAGGCGGAGCGGGAGTAATAGATACGCAGTATTTT
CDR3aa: CASSLGGAGVIDTQYF

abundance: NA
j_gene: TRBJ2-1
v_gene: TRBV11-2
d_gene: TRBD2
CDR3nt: TGTGCCAGCAGCTTAGTCGGGAGGGGCAATGAGCAGTTCTTC
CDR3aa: CASSLVGRGNEQFF

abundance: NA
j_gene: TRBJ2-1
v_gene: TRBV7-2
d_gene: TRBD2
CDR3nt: TGTGCCAGCAGGCCAGCGGGGGGAACCTACAATGAGCAGTTCTTC
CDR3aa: CASRPAGGTYNEQFF

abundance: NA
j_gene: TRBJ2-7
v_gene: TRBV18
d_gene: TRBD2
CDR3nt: TGTGCCAGCTCACCAGTGGCGGCGGGGGAGCATTTGGAGCAGTACTTC
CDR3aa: CASSPVAAGEHLEQYF

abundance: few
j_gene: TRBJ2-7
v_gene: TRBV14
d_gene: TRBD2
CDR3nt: TGTGCCAGCAGCCAACGGACTAGCTACGAGCAGTACTTC
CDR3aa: CASSQRTSYEQYF

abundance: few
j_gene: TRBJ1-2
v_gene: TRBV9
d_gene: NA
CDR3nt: TGTGCCAGCAGCTCATACAGGGTTGGCTACACCTTC
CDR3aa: CASSSYRVGYTF

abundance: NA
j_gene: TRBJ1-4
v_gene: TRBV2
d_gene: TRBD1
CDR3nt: TGTGCCAGCGAGGACAGGGATAGTGAAAAACTGTTTTTT
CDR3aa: CASEDRDSEKLFF

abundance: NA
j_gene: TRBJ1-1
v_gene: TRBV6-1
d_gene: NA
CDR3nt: TGTGCCAGCAGTGAACCCGGACATCCTTCCCCTGAAGCTTTCTTT
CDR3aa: CASSEPGHPSPEAFF

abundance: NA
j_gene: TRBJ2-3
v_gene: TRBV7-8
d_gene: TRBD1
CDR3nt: TGTGCCAGCAGCCCCGACAGGGTGGAAAGGTATTTT
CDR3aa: CASSPDRVERYF

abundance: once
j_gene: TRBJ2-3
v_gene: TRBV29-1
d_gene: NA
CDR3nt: TGCAGCGGCCGCGGGCGGAGTAGCACAGATACGCAGTATTTT
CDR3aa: CSGRGRSSTDTQYF

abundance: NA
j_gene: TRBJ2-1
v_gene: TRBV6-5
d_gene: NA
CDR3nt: TGTGCCAGCAGTTACACTAGAAGCTCCTACAATGAGCAGTTCTTC
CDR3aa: CASSYTRSSYNEQFF

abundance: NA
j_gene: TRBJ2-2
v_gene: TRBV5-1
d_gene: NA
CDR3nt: TGCGCCAGCAGCCCCAGGGAACCGACCAGGGAGCTGTTTTTT
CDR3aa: CASSPREPTRELFF

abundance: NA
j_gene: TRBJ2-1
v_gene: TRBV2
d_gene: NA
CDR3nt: TGTGCCAGCAGTGAAGATAGACTGCCCTACAATGAGCAGTTCTTC
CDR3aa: CASSEDRLPYNEQFF

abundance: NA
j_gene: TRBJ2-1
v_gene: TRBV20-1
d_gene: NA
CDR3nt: TGCAGTGCTGAGGAAGGAGAGCAGTTCTTC
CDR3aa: CSAEEGEQFF

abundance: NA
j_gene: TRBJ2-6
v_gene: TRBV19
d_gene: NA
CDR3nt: TGTGCCAGTAGTTCCCCTGGGGCCAACGTCCTGACTTTC
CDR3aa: CASSSPGANVLTF

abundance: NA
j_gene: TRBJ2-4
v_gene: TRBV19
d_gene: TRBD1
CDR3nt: TGTGCCAGTAGAACCGGGACAGTTAAAAACATTCAGTACTTC
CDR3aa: CASRTGTVKNIQYF

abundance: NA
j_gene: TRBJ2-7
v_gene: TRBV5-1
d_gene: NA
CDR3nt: TGCGCCAGCAGCTTGTCTGTCGACTACGAGCAGTACTTC
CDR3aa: CASSLSVDYEQYF

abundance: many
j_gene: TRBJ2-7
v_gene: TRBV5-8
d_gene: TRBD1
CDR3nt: TGTGCCAGCAGCTACGGACAGGGGCATCGGGAGCAGTACTTC
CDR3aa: CASSYGQGHREQYF

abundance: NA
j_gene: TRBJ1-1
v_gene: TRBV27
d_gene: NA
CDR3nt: TGTGCCAGCAGTTTATCGCGGGGGGATGAAGCTTTCTTT
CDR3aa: CASSLSRGDEAFF